These 8 T cell receptor beta chains were all obtained from the same sample, sequenced in a study of blood T cell repertoires in COVID-19. Sequencing used immunoSEQ multiplex PCR; TCRdb keeps in-frame clones, though not all of them. The sample carries approximately 90,000 clones, approximately 80% recorded once. Sequenced sample: peripheral blood. The receptors derive from a man in his 70s with COVID-19, enrolled during active disease.

The rearrangement joins TRBV2 to TRBJ2-1; TRBD2 agrees at 10 bases. With 6 bases clipped from V and 3 bases from J, the junction kept 2 bases outside the gene matches. The V gene's germline CDR1 is SNHLY and CDR2 FYNNEI. This CDR3 is built from 14 residues. The CDR3 coding sequence is TGTGCCAGCAGAGGGACTAGCGTCTACAATGAGCAGTTCTTC. Protein: CASRGTSVYNEQFF.

The rearrangement joins TRBV6-5 to TRBJ1-4; D gene ambiguous. This CDR3 has 14 residues. Trimming removed 2 bases from V and 0 bases from J, with 4 bases in between. Germline CDR1 is MNHEY and CDR2 is SVGAGI. The CDR3 here is CASSYGPTNEKLFF. The CDR3 nucleotides are TGTGCCAGCAGTTACGGGCCAACTAATGAAAAACTGTTTTTT.

This chain uses TRBV2 with TRBJ2-4; weak D call: TRBD2 (7 bases). Germline V gene lookup returns CDR1 SNHLY and CDR2 FYNNEI. V shed 6 bases and J shed 6 bases, with 15 bases lying between them. The CDR3 sequence is 14 residues long. CDR3 bases: TGTGCCAGCAGCCGGGGGGCAGACCTAAACATTCAGTACTTC. This gives the protein CASSRGADLNIQYF.

J is TRBJ2-3 and V is TRBV10-2; 10 positions agree with TRBD2. Trimming took 3 bases from V and 3 from J; bases not matched to a gene: 6. This CDR3 contains 16 residues. Germline-derived CDR1 and CDR2 are WSHSY and SAAADI. CDR3 region: CASSDPSGSGTDTQYF. The CDR3 DNA reads TGCGCCAGCAGTGATCCTAGCGGGAGTGGGACAGATACGCAGTATTTT.

The rearrangement uses TRBV7-9 and TRBJ2-4; 7 bases map to TRBD2. The V gene's germline CDR1 is SEHNR and CDR2 FQNEAQ (reference sequence). The CDR3 sequence is 10 residues long. The CDR3 DNA follows: TGTTGGAGGGGAGGGGACATTCAGTACTTC. Its protein product is CWRGGDIQYF.

The chain uses TRBV19 and TRBJ1-5, with 7 bases fitting TRBD1. This CDR3 comprises 15 residues. Germline V lookup: CDR1 LNHDA, CDR2 SQIVND (reference sequence). J was trimmed by 4 bases and V by 3 bases; bases with no gene match: 6. The CDR3 loop reads CASSMQGGNNQPQHF. Written as DNA, the CDR3 is TGTGCCAGTAGTATGCAAGGGGGCAATAATCAGCCCCAGCATTTT.

Points on this clone: The junction does not match germline at one end; this may be a read error. This chain uses TRBV19 with TRBJ1-1, with TRBD1 identical over 9 bases. From germline, CDR1 is LNHDA and CDR2 SQIVND (reference sequence). This CDR3 spans 13 amino acids. The CDR3 nucleotides are TGTGCCAGTAGCTTGGACAGGGGAAGTCGGCTCATCTTT. This codes for CASSLDRGSRLIF.

This clone was recorded a few times. The V gene is TRBV6-1, the J gene TRBJ2-7; D gene unclear. V lost 0 bases, J lost 3 bases, and 15 bases lay in between. Germline V gene data show CDR1 as MNHNS and CDR2 as SASEGT. The CDR3 runs 16 residues. CDR3 sequence reads: CASSEAYSSFIYEQYF. CDR3 nucleotide sequence: TGTGCCAGCAGTGAAGCCTATTCCTCTTTTATCTACGAGCAGTACTTC.